Following are 22 T cell receptor beta chains from one sample sequenced in a study of cytomegalovirus exposure and HLA in healthy donors. PCR amplification relied on 60 Vbeta primers (plus 13 Jbeta primers). Measured with immunoSEQ multiplex PCR; TCRdb has only the in-frame clones, and not every one. The table has tens of thousands of clones, around 64% seen once. Sequencing used PBMCs. The receptors stem from a human donor in good health.

The gene calls are TRBV7-6 and TRBJ1-2; D not certain. The V gene lost 5 bases and the J gene lost 8 bases, with 15 bases spanning the gap. Germline lookup yields CDR1 SGHVS and CDR2 FNYEAQ. The CDR3 has 13 amino acids. CDR3 DNA sequence: TGTGCCAGCAGCGAAGAAGGGAGAGGGGGCTACACCTTC. Encoded protein: CASSEEGRGGYTF.

The rearrangement links TRBV6-6 to TRBJ1-2; 9 nucleotides align to TRBD1. Germline V gene lookup returns CDR1 MNHNY and CDR2 SVGAGI (reference sequence). The CDR3 runs 13 residues. The trim removed 6 bases at V and 6 bases at J, leaving 5 bases unmatched. The CDR3 nucleotides are TGTGCCAGCAGGGGACAGGGAGTCCATGGCTACACCTTC. This encodes CASRGQGVHGYTF.

J is TRBJ1-2 and V is TRBV4-2; 7 bases map to TRBD1. The V gene's germline CDR1 is LGHNA and CDR2 YNFKEQ. V was pared by 1 base and J by 13 bases, with 24 bases of the junction left unmatched. This CDR3 is built from 18 residues. CDR3 DNA: TGTGCCAGCAGCCAAGCGGCGTCGGGGCTCGGACAGGAAACTCTTCCCACCTTC. It codes for CASSQAASGLGQETLPTF.

This chain connects TRBV2 to TRBJ1-6; D is unresolved. The germline V gene encodes CDR1 SNHLY and CDR2 FYNNEI. The CDR3 covers 12 residues. The V gene lost 9 bases and the J gene lost 8 bases, with 11 bases spanning the gap. The CDR3 protein is CASRITDSPLHF. The DNA for the CDR3 is TGTGCCAGTAGAATTACAGATTCACCCCTCCACTTT. Complete variable domain (other parts from reference TRBV2 and TRBJ1-6): EPEVTQTPSHQVTQMGQEVILRCVPISNHLYFYWYRQILGQKVEFLVSFYNNEISEKSEIFDDQFSVERPDGSNFTLKIRSTKLEDSAMYFCASRITDSPLHFGNGTRLTVT.

This clone occurred a few times. The chain recombines TRBV18 with TRBJ1-2, with D possibly TRBD1 on 6 matching bases. This CDR3 has 15 amino acids. Germline CDR1 is KGHSH and CDR2 is LQKENI. V lost 4 bases to trimming and J lost 2 bases, with 14 bases between them. CDR3 sequence (DNA): TGTGCCAGCTCACAAACCTACAGGGACAACTATGGCTACACCTTC. The encoded protein is CASSQTYRDNYGYTF.

This chain links TRBV6-5 with TRBJ1-1; 7 nucleotides match TRBD1. This CDR3 is 14 amino acids long. The V and J ends lost 4 bases and 11 bases, in that order; junction bases with no gene match: 13. Germline V gives CDR1 MNHEY, CDR2 SVGAGI. CDR3 residues: CASSWSGGPLVAFF. The CDR3 coding sequence is TGTGCCAGCAGTTGGTCAGGGGGGCCGTTGGTGGCTTTCTTT.

This clone was seen a few times. One junction end does not reproduce the germline sequence, and a read error may be involved. The CDR3 DNA reads TGTGCCATCAGTGAGGGACTAGAAATCACCTGGGAGCTGTTTTTT. Its protein product is CAISEGLEITWELFF. The V and J genes are TRBV10-3 and TRBJ2-2; 7 bases map to TRBD2. The CDR3 extends over 15 amino acids. The V gene's germline CDR1 is ENHRY and CDR2 SYGVKD.

The genes are TRBV10-2 and TRBJ2-7; 7 bases agree with TRBD1. Trimming removed 6 bases from V and 4 bases from J; junction bases left unmatched: 9. The CDR3 loop spans 14 amino acids. In germline, CDR1 is WSHSY, CDR2 SAAADI. The CDR3 DNA sequence: TGCGCCAGCAGCCCCGGGACAGCCGTGTACGAGCAGTACTTC. Encoded protein: CASSPGTAVYEQYF.

This chain connects TRBV18 to TRBJ2-1; 15 nucleotides line up with TRBD2. V dropped 3 bases and J dropped 7; count of bases not matched to a gene: 1. The germline gives CDR1 KGHSH, CDR2 LQKENI. The CDR3 has 15 residues. This CDR3 is CASSPGTSGGNEQFF. CDR3 nucleotides: TGTGCCAGCTCACCCGGGACTAGCGGGGGGAATGAGCAGTTCTTC.

This clone was seen only a few times. This chain uses TRBV13 with TRBJ1-1; no reliable D call. The germline V gene has CDR1 PRHDT and CDR2 FYEKMQ (reference sequence). The V and J ends lost 4 bases and 7 bases respectively, with 10 bases between them. CDR3 length equals 12 residues. CDR3 coding DNA: TGTGCCAGCAGCTCCCAGAGGCTTGAAGCTTTCTTT. Its protein product is CASSSQRLEAFF.

The rearrangement joins TRBV18 to TRBJ2-7; 14 bases are shared with TRBD2. This CDR3 comprises 15 residues. The V segment lost 4 bases and the J segment 2 bases; nucleotides outside the gene matches: 1. Germline V gene data show CDR1 as KGHSH and CDR2 as LQKENI. The DNA for the CDR3 is TGTGCCAGCTCACAGACTAGCGGGGGGGCCTACGAGCAGTACTTC. Its protein is CASSQTSGGAYEQYF.

The V gene is TRBV27, the J gene TRBJ1-5, with 7 bases lining up with TRBD1. Trimming removed 8 bases from V and 8 bases from J; junction bases left unmatched: 12. The CDR3 is 14 residues long. Germline CDR1 MNHEY, CDR2 SMNVEV (reference sequence). The DNA for the CDR3 is TGTGCCAGCGGCAGACAGGGCCCAGGGGAGCCCCAGCATTTT. It is translated as CASGRQGPGEPQHF.

This chain joins TRBV5-6 and TRBJ2-1; D unclear. This CDR3 has 12 amino acids. V was cut by 4 bases and J by 9 bases, with 11 bases left in between. Looked up from germline, CDR1 is SGHDT and CDR2 is YYEEEE. CDR3 sequence reads: CASSRYRSEQFF. The CDR3 DNA sequence: TGTGCCAGCAGCCGGTATCGTAGTGAGCAGTTCTTC. Filled out from reference TRBV5-6 and TRBJ2-1, the complete variable domain reads DAGVTQSPTHLIKTRGQQVTLRCSPKSGHDTVSWYQQALGQGPQFIFQYYEEEERQRGNFPDRFSGHQFPNYSSELNVNALLLGDSALYLCASSRYRSEQFFGPGTRLTVL.

As concerns this clone: Other DNA sequences within the sample encode an identical CDR3. The chain combines TRBV9 with TRBJ2-3; D is perhaps TRBD2 (5 bases). The germline V gene encodes CDR1 SGDLS and CDR2 YYNGEE. Trimming stripped 0 bases from V and 3 bases from J, with 5 bases between. The CDR3 runs 13 residues. The chain's CDR3 is CASSVGGTDTQYF. CDR3 coding DNA: TGTGCCAGCAGCGTAGGAGGGACAGATACGCAGTATTTT.

V is TRBV21-1 and J is TRBJ2-2; TRBD2, the D gene given by the table, was not confirmed from the DNA. TRBV21-1 is labeled a pseudogene. The CDR3 consists of 12 residues. CDR3 DNA sequence: TGTGCCAGCTCCACGGTCACCGGGGAGCTGTTTTTT. Translating it yields CASSTVTGELFF.

This chain links TRBV9 with TRBJ2-2; TRBD2 matches 9 bases. The V gene's germline CDR1 is SGDLS and CDR2 YYNGEE. The CDR3 totals 16 residues. V shed 4 bases and J 4 bases; nucleotides not matched to a gene: 8. The CDR3: CASSKAGGLVTGELFF. CDR3 nucleotides: TGTGCCAGCAGCAAGGCGGGGGGGCTGGTCACCGGGGAGCTGTTTTTT.

J is TRBJ2-7 and V is TRBV5-6, with 8 bases identical to TRBD2. The CDR3 is 12 amino acids. V lost 4 bases, J lost 6 bases, and 3 bases stayed unmatched. Germline V gene sequence: CDR1 SGHDT, CDR2 YYEEEE. DNA for the CDR3: TGTGCCAGCAGCCGGGGGGGGAGCGAGCAGTACTTC. Translated: CASSRGGSEQYF.

The rearrangement links TRBV4-2 to TRBJ1-2; a weak D match, TRBD1 (6 bases). Trimming removed 0 bases at V and 7 bases at J, with 12 bases between. Germline values: CDR1 LGHNA, CDR2 YNFKEQ. The CDR3 has 14 residues. CDR3 bases: TGTGCCAGCAGCCAAGATGGGGGGGCTGCTGGCTACACCTTC. Its translation is CASSQDGGAAGYTF.

The genes are TRBV7-2 and TRBJ2-7, with 7 positions matching TRBD2. Looked up from germline, CDR1 is SGHTA and CDR2 is FQGNSA. V trimming: 0 bases; J trimming: 3 bases; junction bases outside the gene matches: 8. This CDR3 spans 16 amino acids. CDR3 in amino acids: CASSLARGGGIYEQYF. In nucleotides, the CDR3 is TGTGCCAGCAGCTTAGCGAGGGGCGGGGGAATCTACGAGCAGTACTTC.

The chain employs TRBV11-3 and TRBJ2-7, with no clear D. The CDR3 covers 13 residues. The V end was cut by 1 base, the J end by 4 bases, with 8 bases between. Per germline, CDR1 SGHNT and CDR2 YENEEA. The DNA for the CDR3 is TGTGCCAGCAGCTTAGGCGGCCATTACGAGCAGTACTTC. It encodes CASSLGGHYEQYF.

A remark on this clone: In the same sample, other DNA sequences code for this CDR3. V is TRBV5-6 and J is TRBJ2-7; 9 bases align to TRBD2. The CDR3 totals 14 residues. J was trimmed by 2 bases and V by 2 bases; bases with no gene match: 2. Germline V lookup: CDR1 SGHDT, CDR2 YYEEEE. As DNA, the CDR3 is TGTGCCAGCAGCTTAGCGGGGGGTACCTACGAGCAGTACTTC. This gives the protein CASSLAGGTYEQYF.

This clone was observed once. The gene calls are TRBV2 and TRBJ2-1, with D perhaps TRBD1 (5 bases). The germline V gene encodes CDR1 SNHLY and CDR2 FYNNEI. The V gene lost 5 bases and the J gene lost 0 bases, with 11 bases spanning the gap. This CDR3 region has 15 residues. The CDR3: CASSQQVSSYNEQFF. The CDR3 DNA reads as TGTGCCAGCAGTCAACAGGTGAGCTCCTACAATGAGCAGTTCTTC. Together with reference TRBV2 and TRBJ2-1, the CDR3 gives the full variable domain: EPEVTQTPSHQVTQMGQEVILRCVPISNHLYFYWYRQILGQKVEFLVSFYNNEISEKSEIFDDQFSVERPDGSNFTLKIRSTKLEDSAMYFCASSQQVSSYNEQFFGPGTRLTVL.